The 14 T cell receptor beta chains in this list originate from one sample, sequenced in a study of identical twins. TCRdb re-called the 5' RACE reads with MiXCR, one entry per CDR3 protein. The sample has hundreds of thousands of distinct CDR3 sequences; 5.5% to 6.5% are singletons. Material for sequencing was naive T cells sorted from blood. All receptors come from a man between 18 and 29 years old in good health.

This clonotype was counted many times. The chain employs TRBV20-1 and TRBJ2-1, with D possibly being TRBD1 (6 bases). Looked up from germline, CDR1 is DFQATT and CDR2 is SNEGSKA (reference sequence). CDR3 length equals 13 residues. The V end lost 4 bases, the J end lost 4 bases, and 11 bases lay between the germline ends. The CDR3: CSAMQGPYNEQFF. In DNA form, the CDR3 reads TGCAGTGCTATGCAGGGGCCTTACAATGAGCAGTTCTTC.

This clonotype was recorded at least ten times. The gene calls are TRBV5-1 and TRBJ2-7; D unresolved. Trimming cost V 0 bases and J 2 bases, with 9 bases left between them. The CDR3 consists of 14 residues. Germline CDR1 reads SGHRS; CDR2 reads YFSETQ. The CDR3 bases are TGCGCCAGCAGCTTGGGTGACGCAGCCTACGAGCAGTACGTC. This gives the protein CASSLGDAAYEQYV.

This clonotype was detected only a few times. The DNA of the CDR3 is TGTGCCACCATCAAACAGGGCGGTGGAAACACCATATATTTT. It yields the protein CATIKQGGGNTIYF. The V and J genes are TRBV24-1 and TRBJ1-3, with D possibly TRBD1 on 6 matching bases. The V and J ends lost 8 bases and 3 bases respectively, with 13 bases between them. CDR1 is KGHDR and CDR2 is SFDVKD in the germline V gene. The CDR3 runs to 14 residues.

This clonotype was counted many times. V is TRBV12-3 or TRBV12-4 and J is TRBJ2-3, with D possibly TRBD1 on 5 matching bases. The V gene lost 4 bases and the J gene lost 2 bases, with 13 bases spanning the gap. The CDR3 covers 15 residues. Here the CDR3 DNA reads TGTGCCAGCAGTTCCAGGGTTGCTGCCACAGATACGCAGTATTTT. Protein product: CASSSRVAATDTQYF.

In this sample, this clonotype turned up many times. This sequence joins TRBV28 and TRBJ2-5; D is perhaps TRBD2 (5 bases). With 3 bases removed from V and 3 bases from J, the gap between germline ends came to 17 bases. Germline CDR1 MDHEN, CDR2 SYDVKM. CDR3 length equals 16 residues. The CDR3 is CASSFQRERIKETQYF. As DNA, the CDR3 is TGTGCCAGCAGTTTCCAGAGGGAACGGATCAAAGAGACCCAGTACTTC.

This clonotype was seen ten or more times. The CDR3 DNA follows: TGTGCCAGCAGTTCCCTACTATCGGGAGTAGCCAATGAGCAGTTCTTC. Translation gives CASSSLLSGVANEQFF. This rearrangement joins TRBV6-5 to TRBJ2-1, with D perhaps matching TRBD2 (6 bases). There are 16 residues in the CDR3. The V gene's germline CDR1 is MNHEY and CDR2 SVGAGI. V lost 4 bases and J lost 6, with 19 bases in between.

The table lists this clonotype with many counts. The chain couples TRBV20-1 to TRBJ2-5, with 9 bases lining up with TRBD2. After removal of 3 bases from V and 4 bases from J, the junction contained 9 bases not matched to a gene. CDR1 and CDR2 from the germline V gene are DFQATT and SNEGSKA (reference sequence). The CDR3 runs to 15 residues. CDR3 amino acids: CSASSQRGERETQYF. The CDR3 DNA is TGCAGTGCTAGTTCCCAGCGGGGGGAGCGAGAGACCCAGTACTTC.

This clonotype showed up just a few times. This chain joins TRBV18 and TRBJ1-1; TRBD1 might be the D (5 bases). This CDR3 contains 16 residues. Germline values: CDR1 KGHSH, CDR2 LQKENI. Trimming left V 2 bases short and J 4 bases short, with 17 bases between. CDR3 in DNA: TGTGCCAGCTCACCAGGGCTTGGGCAGGGAAGCACTGAAGCTTTCTTT. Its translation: CASSPGLGQGSTEAFF.

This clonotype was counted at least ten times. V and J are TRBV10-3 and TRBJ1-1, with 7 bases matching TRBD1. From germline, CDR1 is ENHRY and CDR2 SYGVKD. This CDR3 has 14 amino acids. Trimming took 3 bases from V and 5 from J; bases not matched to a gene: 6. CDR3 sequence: CAISDYQGETEAFF. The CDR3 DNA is TGTGCCATCAGTGACTACCAGGGGGAAACTGAAGCTTTCTTT.

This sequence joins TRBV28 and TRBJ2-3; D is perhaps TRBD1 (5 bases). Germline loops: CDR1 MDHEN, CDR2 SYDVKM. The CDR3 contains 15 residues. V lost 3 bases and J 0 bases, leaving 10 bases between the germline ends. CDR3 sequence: CASSFQGVSTDTQYF. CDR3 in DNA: TGTGCCAGCAGTTTTCAGGGCGTCAGCACAGATACGCAGTATTTT.

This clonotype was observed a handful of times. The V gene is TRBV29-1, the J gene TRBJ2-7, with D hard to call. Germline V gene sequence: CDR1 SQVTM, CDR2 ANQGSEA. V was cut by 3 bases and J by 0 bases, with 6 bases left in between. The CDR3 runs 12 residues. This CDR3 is CSVEGYSYEQYF. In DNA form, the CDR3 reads TGCAGCGTTGAGGGCTACTCCTACGAGCAGTACTTC.

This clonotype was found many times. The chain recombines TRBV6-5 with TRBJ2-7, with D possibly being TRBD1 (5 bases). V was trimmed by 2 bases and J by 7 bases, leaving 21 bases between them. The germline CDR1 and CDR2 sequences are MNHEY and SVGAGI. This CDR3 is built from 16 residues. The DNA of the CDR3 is TGTGCCAGCAGTTACCCCGCAGGGCCCTCAGCTATGGAGCAGTACTTC. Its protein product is CASSYPAGPSAMEQYF.

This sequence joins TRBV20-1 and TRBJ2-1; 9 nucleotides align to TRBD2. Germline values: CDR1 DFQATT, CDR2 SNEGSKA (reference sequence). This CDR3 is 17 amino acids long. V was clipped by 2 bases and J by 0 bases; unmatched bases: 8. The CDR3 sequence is CSARQRLAESSYNEQFF. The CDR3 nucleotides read TGCAGTGCTAGACAAAGACTAGCGGAAAGCTCCTACAATGAGCAGTTCTTC.

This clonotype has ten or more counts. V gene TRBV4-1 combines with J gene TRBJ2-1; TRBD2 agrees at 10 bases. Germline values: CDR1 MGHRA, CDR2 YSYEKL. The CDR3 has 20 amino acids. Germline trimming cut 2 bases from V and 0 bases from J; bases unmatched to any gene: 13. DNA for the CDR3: TGCGCCAGCAGCCAATTAGCGGGAGGCGAGCGCGGAAGCTCCTACAATGAGCAGTTCTTC. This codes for CASSQLAGGERGSSYNEQFF.